This T cell receptor (beta chain) was obtained from a study of blood T cell repertoires in COVID-19. Across the whole study: Donors in the United States, Italy and Spain gave samples during acute or convalescent COVID-19. T cells, B-cell-depleted T cells, or PBMCs provided the cDNA or gDNA that served as material.

Per the germline V gene, CDR1 is SGHAT and CDR2 is FQNNGV. Trimming stripped 3 bases from V and 0 bases from J, with 3 bases between. The length of the CDR3 is 14 residues. How the authors handled the data: How many nucleated cells were present was estimated from reference gene primer amplification. This table comes from immunoSEQ multiplex PCR, and its TCRdb copy is limited to in-frame clones, with some not included. V, J and clone size are taken as reported in that table, and D and trimming were inferred from the DNA itself. This repertoire shows about 220,000 clones, over 70% found once; its top ten account for about 7.2%.

The J gene is TRBJ1-6, the V gene TRBV11-2; D gene ambiguous. Sequencing was performed on peripheral blood. This clonotype was obtained from a woman in her 70s with acute or convalescent COVID-19. The CDR3 nucleotides are TGTGCCAGCAGCTTGAGCTCCTATAATTCACCCCTCCACTTT. It specifies CASSLSSYNSPLHF.